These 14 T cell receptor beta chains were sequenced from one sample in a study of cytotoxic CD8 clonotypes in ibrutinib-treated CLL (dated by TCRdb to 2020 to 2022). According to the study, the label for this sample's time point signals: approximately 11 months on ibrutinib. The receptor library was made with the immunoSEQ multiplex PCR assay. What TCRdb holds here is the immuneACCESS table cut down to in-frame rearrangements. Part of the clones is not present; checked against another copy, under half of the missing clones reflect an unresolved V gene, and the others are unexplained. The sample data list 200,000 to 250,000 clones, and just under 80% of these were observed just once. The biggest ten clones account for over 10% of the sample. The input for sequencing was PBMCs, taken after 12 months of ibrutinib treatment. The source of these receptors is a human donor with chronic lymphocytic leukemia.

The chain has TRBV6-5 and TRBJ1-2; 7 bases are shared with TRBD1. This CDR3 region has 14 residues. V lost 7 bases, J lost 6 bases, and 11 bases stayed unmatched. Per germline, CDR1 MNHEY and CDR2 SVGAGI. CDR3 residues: CASKDGDRADGYTF. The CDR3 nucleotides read TGTGCCAGCAAAGATGGAGACAGGGCAGATGGCTACACCTTC.

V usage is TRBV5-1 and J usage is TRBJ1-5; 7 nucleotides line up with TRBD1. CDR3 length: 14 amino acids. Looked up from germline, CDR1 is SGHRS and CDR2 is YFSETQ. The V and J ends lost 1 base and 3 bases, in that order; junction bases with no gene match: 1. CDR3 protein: CASSLTGDNQPQHF. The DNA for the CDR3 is TGCGCCAGCAGCTTGACAGGGGACAATCAGCCCCAGCATTTT.

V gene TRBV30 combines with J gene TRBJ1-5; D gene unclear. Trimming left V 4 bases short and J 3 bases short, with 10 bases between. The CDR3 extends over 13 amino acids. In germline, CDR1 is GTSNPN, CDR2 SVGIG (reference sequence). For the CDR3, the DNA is TGTGCCTGGACCCCCAGCCACAATCAGCCCCAGCATTTT. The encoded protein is CAWTPSHNQPQHF.

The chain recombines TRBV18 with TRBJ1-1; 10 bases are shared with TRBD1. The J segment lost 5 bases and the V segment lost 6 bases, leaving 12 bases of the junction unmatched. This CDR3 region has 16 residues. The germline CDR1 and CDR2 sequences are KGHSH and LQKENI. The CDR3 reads CASSPRQGAQETEAFF. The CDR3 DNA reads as TGTGCCAGCTCCCCGAGACAGGGGGCACAAGAGACTGAAGCTTTCTTT. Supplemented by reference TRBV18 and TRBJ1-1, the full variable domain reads NAGVMQNPRHLVRRRGQEARLRCSPMKGHSHVYWYRQLPEEGLKFMVYLQKENIIDESGMPKERFSAEFPKEGPSILRIQQVVRGDSAAYFCASSPRQGAQETEAFFGQGTRLTVV.

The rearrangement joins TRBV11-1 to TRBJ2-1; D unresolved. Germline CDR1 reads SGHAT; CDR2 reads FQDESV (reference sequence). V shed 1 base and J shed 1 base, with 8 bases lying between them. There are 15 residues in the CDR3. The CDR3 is CASSLGSGSYNEQFF. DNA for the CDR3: TGTGCCAGCAGCTTAGGTTCTGGATCCTACAATGAGCAGTTCTTC.

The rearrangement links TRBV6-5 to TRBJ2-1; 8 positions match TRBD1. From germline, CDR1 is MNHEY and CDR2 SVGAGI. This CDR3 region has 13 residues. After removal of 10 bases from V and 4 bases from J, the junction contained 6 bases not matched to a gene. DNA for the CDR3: TGTGCCACCCGAGGGACAGGATACAATGAGCAGTTCTTC. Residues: CATRGTGYNEQFF.

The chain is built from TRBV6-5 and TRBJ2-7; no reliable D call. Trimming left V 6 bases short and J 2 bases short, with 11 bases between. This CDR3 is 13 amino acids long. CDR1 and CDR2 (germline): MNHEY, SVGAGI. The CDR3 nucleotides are TGTGCCAGCAGGCCGTGGAAGGCCTACGAGCAGTACTTC. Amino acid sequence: CASRPWKAYEQYF.

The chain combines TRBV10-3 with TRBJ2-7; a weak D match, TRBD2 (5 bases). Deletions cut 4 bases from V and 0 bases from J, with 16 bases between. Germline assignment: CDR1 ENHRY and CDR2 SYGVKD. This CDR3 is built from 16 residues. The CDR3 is CAISVENSGVSYEQYF. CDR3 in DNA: TGTGCCATCAGTGTAGAGAACTCCGGGGTCTCCTACGAGCAGTACTTC.

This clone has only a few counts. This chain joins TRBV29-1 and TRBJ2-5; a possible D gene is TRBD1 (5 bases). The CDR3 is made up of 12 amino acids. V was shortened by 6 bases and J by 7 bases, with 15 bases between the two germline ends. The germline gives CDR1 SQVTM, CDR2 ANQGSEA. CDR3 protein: CSVSRSGATQYF. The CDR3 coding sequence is TGCAGCGTCTCTAGGTCTGGGGCGACCCAGTACTTC.

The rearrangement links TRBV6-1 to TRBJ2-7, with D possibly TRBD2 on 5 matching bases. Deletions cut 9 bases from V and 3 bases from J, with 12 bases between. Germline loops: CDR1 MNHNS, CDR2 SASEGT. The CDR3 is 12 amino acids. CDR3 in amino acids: CARHLACYEQYF. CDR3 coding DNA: TGTGCCAGGCATCTAGCCTGCTACGAGCAGTACTTC.

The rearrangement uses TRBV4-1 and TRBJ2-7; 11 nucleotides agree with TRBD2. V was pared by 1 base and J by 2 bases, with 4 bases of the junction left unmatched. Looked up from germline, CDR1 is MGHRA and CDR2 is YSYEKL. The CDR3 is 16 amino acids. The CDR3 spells CASSQAPSGGTYEQYF. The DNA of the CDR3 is TGCGCCAGCAGCCAAGCCCCTAGCGGGGGGACCTACGAGCAGTACTTC.

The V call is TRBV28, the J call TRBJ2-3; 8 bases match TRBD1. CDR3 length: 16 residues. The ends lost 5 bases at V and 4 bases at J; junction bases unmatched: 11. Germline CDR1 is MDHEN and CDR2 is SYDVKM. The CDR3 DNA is TGTGCCAGCAGTCCCGCCAGGGGGCGCGAGGCAGATACGCAGTATTTT. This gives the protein CASSPARGREADTQYF.

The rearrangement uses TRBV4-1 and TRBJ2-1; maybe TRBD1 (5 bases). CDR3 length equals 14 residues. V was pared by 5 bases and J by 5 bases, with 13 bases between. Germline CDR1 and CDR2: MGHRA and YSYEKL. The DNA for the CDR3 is TGCGCCAGCAGCTTCAACGGACAAAACAATGAGCAGTTCTTC. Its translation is CASSFNGQNNEQFF.

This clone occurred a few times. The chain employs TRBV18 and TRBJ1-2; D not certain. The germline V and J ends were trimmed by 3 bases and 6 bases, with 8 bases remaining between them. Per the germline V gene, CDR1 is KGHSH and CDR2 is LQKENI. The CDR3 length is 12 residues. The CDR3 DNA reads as TGTGCCAGCTCACCGAACAGAGATGGCTACACCTTC. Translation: CASSPNRDGYTF.